The 8 T cell receptor beta chains in this list originate from one sample, sequenced in a study of shared clonotypes between healthy human individuals. Assay used: immunoSEQ multiplex PCR; TCRdb lists only in-frame clones, some missing. The data contain approximately 810,000 clones, nearly 95% of them singletons. Naive CD8 cells lacked CD45RO, underwent positive selection for CCR7 and left out terminally differentiated effector memory CD45RA+ cells. The specimen sequenced was naive CD8+ T cells sorted from blood. The receptors stem from a man aged 25 to 40 in good health.

This chain connects TRBV6-5 to TRBJ2-7, with 7 bases lining up with TRBD1. Per the germline V gene, CDR1 is MNHEY and CDR2 is SVGAGI. CDR3 size: 14 residues. The J segment lost 5 bases and the V segment lost 8 bases, leaving 12 bases of the junction unmatched. The CDR3 sequence is CASSPTGRVDEQYF. The CDR3 DNA sequence: TGTGCCAGCTCTCCGACAGGGAGAGTCGACGAGCAGTACTTC.

This clone is a singleton in its sample. The chain recombines TRBV6-5 with TRBJ2-7; weak D call: TRBD2 (5 bases). Germline loops: CDR1 MNHEY, CDR2 SVGAGI. Trimming left V 3 bases short and J 1 base short, with 10 bases between. The CDR3 is 14 residues long. The CDR3 spells CASSYREFSYEQYF. The CDR3 coding sequence is TGTGCCAGCAGTTATAGGGAGTTTTCCTACGAGCAGTACTTC.

Here the CDR3 reads CATSRANTDTQYF. The CDR3 nucleotides are TGTGCCACCAGCAGAGCGAACACAGATACGCAGTATTTT. This sequence joins TRBV15 and TRBJ2-3; D gene ambiguous. The germline CDR1 and CDR2 sequences are LNHNV and YYDKDF (reference sequence). The germline V and J ends were trimmed by 1 base and 2 bases, with 4 bases remaining between them. CDR3 size: 13 residues.

This sequence joins TRBV7-9 and TRBJ2-7; possible D gene TRBD1, 5 bases. V shed 3 bases and J shed 6 bases, with 18 bases lying between them. This CDR3 contains 15 residues. The germline gives CDR1 SEHNR, CDR2 FQNEAQ (reference sequence). CDR3 sequence: CASSFSGSRVLEQYF. The CDR3 DNA reads TGTGCCAGCAGCTTTAGTGGGTCCAGGGTGCTCGAGCAGTACTTC.

The chain joins TRBV11-2 to TRBJ2-7, with TRBD2 matching 11 bases. J was trimmed by 2 bases and V by 5 bases; bases with no gene match: 5. The CDR3 is 15 amino acids. The V gene's germline CDR1 is SGHAT and CDR2 FQNNGV. CDR3 sequence reads: CASSMGLAEAYEQYF. The CDR3 nucleotides read TGTGCCAGCAGCATGGGACTAGCGGAAGCCTACGAGCAGTACTTC.

This clone was detected only once. The chain uses TRBV5-8 and TRBJ1-5; no firm D call. This CDR3 contains 15 residues. V lost 1 base to trimming and J lost 2 bases, with 10 bases between them. Germline assignment: CDR1 SGHTS and CDR2 YDEGEE. This CDR3 is CASSLRGRGNQPQHF. The DNA of the CDR3 is TGTGCCAGCAGCTTGCGGGGAAGAGGCAATCAGCCCCAGCATTTT.

This chain links TRBV9 with TRBJ1-2, with TRBD1 matching over 7 bases. This CDR3 contains 13 residues. The V and J ends lost 4 bases and 6 bases, in that order; junction bases with no gene match: 6. Germline CDR1 is SGDLS and CDR2 is YYNGEE. This CDR3 reads CASSTTDRDGYTF. The DNA of the CDR3 is TGTGCCAGCAGCACCACAGACAGGGATGGCTACACCTTC.

The chain carries TRBV7-3 and TRBJ2-1; D uncertain. The CDR3 totals 18 residues. V was shortened by 5 bases and J by 0 bases, with 20 bases between the two germline ends. Looked up from germline, CDR1 is SGHTA and CDR2 is FQGTGA. The CDR3, as DNA: TGTGCCAGCAGCCCCGAGGATCGAGTCTTCAGCTCCTACAATGAGCAGTTCTTC. Protein: CASSPEDRVFSSYNEQFF.